This T cell receptor beta chain is from a study of early T cells in non-severe SARS-CoV-2 infection. In the study overall: Chains were unpaired, as sequencing was done on bulk RNA from unsorted whole blood. Whole-study results and caveats: Lookups in VDJdb leaned toward anti-spike CD8 responses and missed private and CD4 specificities.

This clonotype was recorded many times. What it binds is unknown. Germline V gene lookup returns CDR1 LGHNA and CDR2 YSLEER. Trimming stripped 1 base from V and 6 bases from J, with 10 bases between. CDR3 length equals 13 residues. Individually, cDNA molecules had unique molecular identifiers attached to them. TCRdb ran MiXCR on the 5' RACE reads and lists one entry per CDR3 protein. The sample lists 30,000 to 45,000 distinct CDR3 sequences; approximately 10% were seen once. Sample: whole blood. The chain uses TRBV4-3 and TRBJ2-7; D assignment may be TRBD1 or TRBD2 (6 bases each). The sequence was collected from an adult who was a healthcare worker with PCR-confirmed SARS-CoV-2 infection or an uninfected control (not recorded which). This CDR3 is CASSQVGGREQYF. The CDR3 DNA sequence: TGCGCCAGCAGCCAAGTTGGGGGGCGCGAGCAGTACTTC.